This T cell receptor beta chain was profiled in a study of T cell clones after liver transplantation. Study-level information: Post-transplant blood was tracked for graft-donor-reactive T cell clones identified in a pre-transplant mixed lymphocyte reaction. Samples came pre-transplant, pre-randomization before withdrawal, and post-randomization after withdrawal ended. Findings and caveats of the study: The donor-reactive repertoire was only partly measurable in two subjects, lacking donor cells. In most of the 8 subjects, circulating graft-donor-reactive CD4 TCRbeta sequences fell significantly after transplant.

CDR1 is SGHAT, CDR2 FQNNGV, per germline. The trim removed 5 bases at V and 0 bases at J, leaving 4 bases unmatched. The CDR3 has 15 residues. On this clone: Its antigen is not known.

The data were produced by immunoSEQ multiplex PCR, yet TCRdb's version contains in-frame clones alone and is incomplete. The sample includes approximately 75,000 clones, about four fifths seen only once; the top ten take 0.79%. The chain links TRBV11-2 to TRBJ2-1, with 7 bases that match TRBD2. The source was CD4+ T cells from blood, collected 12 months after liver transplant. This receptor was identified in a human patient who received a liver transplant. Some T cells here may be from the graft donor. Here the CDR3 DNA reads TGTGCCAGCAGCGTCCTAGCGGACTCCTACAATGAGCAGTTCTTC. Its translation: CASSVLADSYNEQFF.